This entry lists 18 T cell receptor beta chains sequenced from one sample in a study of blood T cells in healthy people across ages. The authors ran a second PCR of roughly 7 to 11 cycles using a sample-barcoded 5' primer and a J-beta primer mix. TCRdb reprocessed the 5' RACE reads with MiXCR, giving one entry per CDR3 protein. The sample shows approximately 780,000 distinct CDR3 sequences, 20% to 30% of them seen only once. This sample was also put to use in a study of T cells of mothers and their children.

Sequenced input: blood. The receptors originated from a boy under 18 in good health.

This clonotype was observed a few times. The gene calls are TRBV7-8 and TRBJ2-1, with 9 bases fitting TRBD2. The J call is doubtful: the DNA matches TRBJ2-7 better. There are 15 residues in the CDR3. Germline V lookup: CDR1 SGHVS, CDR2 FQNEAQ. The CDR3 region is CASSLGLAGPSEQYF. The DNA of the CDR3 is TGTGCCAGCAGCTTAGGGCTAGCGGGGCCCTCCGAGCAGTACTTC.

This clonotype has more than one count but fewer than ten. The J gene is TRBJ2-5, the V gene TRBV6-2 or TRBV6-3, with D perhaps TRBD2 (5 bases). Trimming took 0 bases from V and 10 from J, leaving 12 bases between them. The CDR3 is 13 residues long. CDR1 and CDR2 from the germline V gene are MNHEY and SVGEGT. The CDR3 nucleotides read TGTGCCAGCAGTTACTCCCCTGGAGGAGGCCAGTACTTC. It specifies CASSYSPGGGQYF.

This chain connects TRBV5-1 to TRBJ2-1; D unresolved. With 0 bases removed from V and 6 bases from J, the gap between germline ends came to 10 bases. Germline-derived CDR1 and CDR2 are SGHRS and YFSETQ. CDR3 size: 14 residues. The CDR3 is CASSLGLLGNEQFF. The CDR3 bases are TGCGCCAGCAGCTTGGGACTCCTGGGCAATGAGCAGTTCTTC.

This clonotype was counted between two and nine times. The chain carries TRBV30 and TRBJ2-7; TRBD1 or TRBD2 may be the D gene (6 bases each). CDR1 is GTSNPN and CDR2 is SVGIG in the germline V gene (reference sequence). The CDR3 spans 12 residues. V was trimmed by 3 bases and J by 9 bases, leaving 15 bases between them. The CDR3 is CAWSATGGGQYF. Written as DNA, the CDR3 is TGTGCCTGGAGCGCGACCGGGGGCGGGCAGTACTTC.

The chain has TRBV12-3 or TRBV12-4 and TRBJ1-1; the match to TRBD1 covers 8 bases. V lost 6 bases and J lost 11; bases outside the gene matches: 8. The CDR3 loop spans 12 amino acids. The CDR3 spells CASSRQGPYAFF. CDR3 in DNA: TGTGCCAGCAGCCGACAGGGGCCTTATGCTTTCTTT.

The chain joins TRBV20-1 to TRBJ2-1; tentative D call: TRBD2 (6 bases). Judging by the DNA end, TRBJ2-7 fits better; the J call may be wrong. Per germline, CDR1 DFQATT and CDR2 SNEGSKA (reference sequence). The CDR3 consists of 14 residues. Here the CDR3 reads CSAIGMGGSYEQYF. Written as DNA, the CDR3 is TGCAGTGCTATTGGCATGGGGGGCTCCTACGAGCAGTACTTC.

This clonotype was observed a few times. V usage is TRBV2 and J usage is TRBJ2-7; tentatively, D is TRBD1 (5 bases). The CDR3 runs to 11 residues. From germline, CDR1 is SNHLY and CDR2 FYNNEI. The V end lost 3 bases, the J end lost 5 bases, and 5 bases lay between the germline ends. Here the CDR3 DNA reads TGTGCCAGCAGTGAGGGGCACGAGCAGTACTTC. Translating gives CASSEGHEQYF.

This clonotype was counted at least ten times. The rearrangement joins TRBV24-1 to TRBJ2-5; 10 bases match TRBD1. Germline V lookup: CDR1 KGHDR, CDR2 SFDVKD. This CDR3 is built from 15 residues. V lost 5 bases, J lost 4 bases, and 6 bases stayed unmatched. CDR3 loop: CATSGGTGEGETQYF. In DNA form, the CDR3 reads TGTGCCACCAGTGGAGGGACAGGGGAAGGAGAGACCCAGTACTTC.

The chain has TRBV10-2 and TRBJ2-7, with unresolved D. The germline CDR1 and CDR2 sequences are WSHSY and SAAADI. The CDR3 loop spans 14 amino acids. V was pared by 0 bases and J by 2 bases, with 8 bases between. In DNA, the CDR3 is TGCGCCAGCAGTGAGTCGAGAGTGACCTACGAGCAGTACTTC. It yields the protein CASSESRVTYEQYF.

This clonotype occurred a few times. The chain recombines TRBV11-3 with TRBJ2-5, with 9 nucleotides matching TRBD1. Germline assignment: CDR1 SGHNT and CDR2 YENEEA. The CDR3 is 16 residues long. V lost 5 bases to trimming and J lost 5 bases; unmatched junction nucleotides: 12. The CDR3 coding sequence is TGTGCCAGCAGCGCACCGGGACAGGGAAGGAAGGAGACCCAGTACTTC. Protein: CASSAPGQGRKETQYF.

The chain has TRBV5-5 and TRBJ2-3; 7 nucleotides match TRBD2. Trimming cost V 0 bases and J 10 bases; bases outside gene matches: 8. Germline values: CDR1 SGHKS, CDR2 YYEKEE (reference sequence). The CDR3 spans 14 residues. CDR3 sequence reads: CASSLGPGGDAQYF. Here the CDR3 DNA reads TGTGCCAGCAGCTTGGGACCTGGGGGGGATGCGCAGTATTTT.

Turning to this clonotype: At one of its ends the junction is not consistent with the germline gene, which may arise from a read error. The gene calls are TRBV4-2 and TRBJ2-5; 9 nucleotides line up with TRBD2. CDR1 LGHNA and CDR2 YNFKEQ come from the germline V gene. This CDR3 has 17 residues. The CDR3 sequence: CASSQDSVRGGQETRYF. The CDR3 region has the DNA TGTGCCAGCAGCCAAGATTCAGTGCGGGGGGGACAAGAGACCCGGTACTTC.

The chain is built from TRBV5-4 and TRBJ2-1; tentatively, D is TRBD2 (6 bases). CDR1 SGHNT and CDR2 YYREEE come from the germline V gene (reference sequence). The V gene lost 0 bases and the J gene lost 6 bases, with 13 bases spanning the gap. The CDR3 consists of 15 residues. The CDR3, as DNA: TGTGCCAGCAGCTTGGCCGGTGCGGGACCCAATGAGCAGTTCTTC. Protein: CASSLAGAGPNEQFF.

Only a few counts were recorded for this clonotype. The chain has TRBV4-2 and TRBJ2-1; D possibly corresponds to TRBD1 (6 bases). Germline CDR1 LGHNA, CDR2 YNFKEQ. V was clipped by 3 bases and J by 6 bases, with 15 bases between them. There are 15 residues in the CDR3. In nucleotides, the CDR3 is TGTGCCAGCAGCCAGGGTGCGGACAGCGGCAATGAGCAGTTCTTC. The encoded protein is CASSQGADSGNEQFF.

V is TRBV3-1 and J is TRBJ1-4; unclear D gene. This CDR3 is 14 amino acids long. Trimming left V 2 bases short and J 4 bases short, with 8 bases between. Looked up from germline, CDR1 is LGHDT and CDR2 is YNNKEL (reference sequence). The CDR3 DNA follows: TGTGCCAGCAGCCAAAAAGGGCTTAATGAAAAACTGTTTTTT. Translating gives CASSQKGLNEKLFF.

The DNA of the CDR3 is TGCAGCGCTTTGACTGACTTCTACGAGCAGTACTTC. Protein product: CSALTDFYEQYF. The J gene is TRBJ2-7, the V gene TRBV29-1; D not certain. CDR3 length: 12 residues. Trimming took 7 bases from V and 3 from J, leaving 13 bases between them. Per the germline V gene, CDR1 is SQVTM and CDR2 is ANQGSEA.

This clonotype was seen a handful of times. This chain connects TRBV20-1 to TRBJ1-1; a weak D match, TRBD1 (6 bases). V lost 1 base and J 0 bases, leaving 18 bases between the germline ends. The CDR3 length is 17 residues. Germline values: CDR1 DFQATT, CDR2 SNEGSKA (reference sequence). The CDR3 loop reads CSARGMEGGTLNTEAFF. CDR3 sequence (DNA): TGCAGTGCTAGAGGGATGGAGGGGGGAACCCTGAACACTGAAGCTTTCTTT.

This chain uses TRBV6-1 with TRBJ1-5, with TRBD1 matching over 8 bases. The V and J ends lost 5 bases and 7 bases, in that order; junction bases with no gene match: 13. Germline V gene lookup returns CDR1 MNHNS and CDR2 SASEGT. This CDR3 region has 16 residues. In nucleotides, the CDR3 is TGTGCCAGCAGTCTTCTGGTACAGGGGGGTGGCCAGCCCCAGCATTTT. Its protein is CASSLLVQGGGQPQHF.